In its sample, the clone carrying this T cell receptor beta chain was seen a few times. The antigen is not known. This sample was taken from a study of response to subunit inactivated influenza vaccine. Study observations and caveats: The authors suggested that every seasonal influenza vaccination recruits few new T cells.

Via MiXCR, TCRdb re-called the RT-PCR reads, giving one row per CDR3 protein. Found here are about 520,000 distinct CDR3 sequences, about 7.2% of them singletons; the top ten hold about 12%. The CDR3 has 14 amino acids. The V gene lost 2 bases and the J gene lost 7 bases, with 11 bases spanning the gap. CDR1 KGHSH and CDR2 LQKENI come from the germline V gene. The specimen was PBMCs from blood, collected around 25 months after vaccination. This TCR derives from a man between 50 and 70 years old who received an inactivated influenza vaccine. The genes are TRBV18 and TRBJ1-4; D unclear. CDR3 nucleotide sequence: TGTGCCAGCTCACCATCGGGAGGTATTGAAAAACTGTTTTTT. Protein product: CASSPSGGIEKLFF.